Sequencing of this T cell receptor beta chain was carried out in a study of blood T cell repertoires in COVID-19. The CDR3 is made up of 15 amino acids. Between the trimmed V and J ends, which lost 3 bases and 7 bases, there was a span of 16 bases. The V gene's germline CDR1 is KGHSH and CDR2 LQKENI. Participant ages covered roughly 18 to 89 years across 20 to 30 US areas. Assignment of participants to cohorts was predicated upon participant-reported clinical history. Shortly before study entry, within 2 weeks, exposed participants had met a COVID-19 case. Per the original methods: Nucleated cell counts were estimated from reference gene primer amplification. Clones were read by immunoSEQ multiplex PCR, and TCRdb kept only the in-frame ones, dropping some. V and J calls and clone size come straight from that table; D and trimming were deduced from the DNA. This repertoire shows some 270,000 clones, around nine tenths found once; its top ten account for about 3.4%.

Sequencing input: PBMCs or T cells enriched from blood (not recorded which). The sequence derives from a woman aged 40 to 50 who had been exposed to COVID-19. The chain links TRBV18 to TRBJ1-5; possible D gene TRBD1, 5 bases. The CDR3, as DNA: TGTGCCAGCTCACCGGCGGATAAGGAGGGGCAGCCCCAGCATTTT. Translation: CASSPADKEGQPQHF.